This TCR beta chain was captured in a study of T cell responses to AZD1222 COVID-19 vaccine. General study findings and limits: Only 5 or 6 people who got AZD1222 tested seropositive at baseline.

Produced via immunoSEQ multiplex PCR; TCRdb's table is partial and in-frame only. The profile shows about 150,000 clones, 75% to 85% of them singletons. Concerning this clone itself: Its antigen is undetermined.

The material sequenced was peripheral blood, taken 28 days after the second dose of the MenACWY control vaccine. The receptor was derived from an adult who received the MenACWY meningococcal vaccine as a control.

The CDR3 bases are TGTGCCAGCAGTATAATTTGGGACAGGGAAATCGATGAGCAGTTCTTC. It specifies CASSIIWDREIDEQFF. The rearrangement uses TRBV28 and TRBJ2-1, with TRBD1 matching over 9 bases. The V and J ends lost 5 bases and 8 bases, in that order; junction bases with no gene match: 13. The CDR3 is made up of 16 amino acids. The V gene's germline CDR1 is MDHEN and CDR2 SYDVKM.